This entry concerns a single T cell receptor (beta chain). Its antigen is not identified. These data come from a study of blood T cells in healthy people across ages. A second PCR, run for 7 to 11 cycles, used a sample-barcoded 5' primer plus a J-beta primer mix. CDR3-containing paired-end reads numbering at least 2.5 million came from each sample. Via MiXCR, TCRdb re-called the 5' RACE reads, giving one row per CDR3 protein. The sample contains hundreds of thousands of distinct CDR3 sequences, 20% to 25% of which appear only once. Germline V CDR1 and CDR2: MDHEN, SYDVKM. CDR3 length: 12 residues. The germline V and J ends were trimmed by 4 bases and 5 bases, with 8 bases remaining between them. Study-wide results and limits: It was found that TCR beta diversity correlated strongly with the percentage of naive T cells. It was the long-lived donors that had more naive CD4+ cells and higher diversity than aged donors.

Donors ranged from roughly 6 to 100 years old and were healthy Caucasians in Russia. This sequence joins TRBV28 and TRBJ1-2; D remains ambiguous. Sample: blood. The TCR was taken from a man aged 65 to 85 in good health. The CDR3 DNA reads TGTGCCAGCAGTTCGTCCTCTTATGGCTACACCTTC. It encodes CASSSSSYGYTF.